The 18 T cell receptor beta chains given below trace back to one sample, sequenced in a study of shared clonotypes between healthy human individuals. The table came from immunoSEQ multiplex PCR; TCRdb's copy has only in-frame clones and leaves some out. Of 980,000 or so clones listed, approximately 80% are singletons. Sequenced sample: memory CD4+ T cells sorted from blood. Subset here: CD45RA-negative fraction. These receptors all come from a young man in good health.

The chain uses TRBV18 and TRBJ2-4; D is undetermined. Germline V gene sequence: CDR1 KGHSH, CDR2 LQKENI. V lost 2 bases to trimming and J lost 0 bases, with 8 bases between them. This CDR3 spans 15 amino acids. The CDR3 DNA sequence: TGTGCCAGCTCACCAGTTGGTCTAGCCAAAAACATTCAGTACTTC. This encodes CASSPVGLAKNIQYF.

The chain recombines TRBV29-1 with TRBJ2-5; D possibly corresponds to TRBD1 (5 bases). The CDR3 covers 14 residues. The germline CDR1 and CDR2 sequences are SQVTM and ANQGSEA. Trimming took off 4 bases at V and 4 bases at J, with 16 bases between the two ends. The CDR3 region is CSVVSSGRSETQYF. CDR3 bases: TGCAGCGTTGTCTCATCAGGGCGGTCAGAGACCCAGTACTTC.

This sequence joins TRBV7-2 and TRBJ2-3, with 7 nucleotides matching TRBD1. There are 14 residues in the CDR3. V lost 3 bases to trimming and J lost 10 bases; unmatched junction nucleotides: 10. Germline V gene data show CDR1 as SGHTA and CDR2 as FQGNSA. Here the CDR3 reads CASSLGTVGGAQYF. In nucleotides, the CDR3 is TGTGCCAGCAGCTTGGGGACAGTTGGGGGAGCGCAGTATTTT. Filled out from reference TRBV7-2 and TRBJ2-3, the complete variable domain reads GAGVSQSPSNKVTEKGKDVELRCDPISGHTALYWYRQSLGQGLEFLIYFQGNSAPDKSGLPSDRFSAERTGGSVSTLTIQRTQQEDSAVYLCASSLGTVGGAQYFGPGTRLTVL.

The rearrangement joins TRBV5-1 to TRBJ1-1, with D tentatively TRBD1 (6 bases). The CDR3 length is 15 residues. V was trimmed by 5 bases and J by 7 bases, leaving 21 bases between them. Germline CDR1 reads SGHRS; CDR2 reads YFSETQ. The CDR3 nucleotides are TGCGCCAGCAGTTTCACTGACAGGTCTCGGAATGAAGCTTTCTTT. This gives the protein CASSFTDRSRNEAFF.

The genes are TRBV29-1 and TRBJ2-4, with 8 bases matching TRBD2. The CDR3 contains 14 residues. In germline, CDR1 is SQVTM, CDR2 ANQGSEA. V lost 2 bases to trimming and J lost 4 bases; unmatched junction nucleotides: 4. The CDR3 coding sequence is TGCAGCGTTGAAACGGGAGGGCGAAAAAACATTCAGTACTTC. Translated: CSVETGGRKNIQYF.

This sequence joins TRBV7-9 and TRBJ1-6; D is perhaps TRBD1 (5 bases). The CDR3 has 13 residues. V was cut by 1 base and J by 9 bases, with 7 bases left in between. Germline CDR1 SEHNR, CDR2 FQNEAQ (reference sequence). The chain's CDR3 is CASSLDGASPLHF. In nucleotides, the CDR3 is TGTGCCAGCAGCTTAGATGGGGCTTCACCCCTCCACTTT.

The rearrangement uses TRBV6-5 and TRBJ1-1, with 7 positions matching TRBD1. Trimming removed 5 bases from V and 1 base from J; junction bases left unmatched: 7. Germline V lookup: CDR1 MNHEY, CDR2 SVGAGI. The CDR3 sequence is 15 residues long. DNA for the CDR3: TGTGCCAGCAGTCACAGGGGTCCGCGGAACACTGAAGCTTTCTTT. Its protein product is CASSHRGPRNTEAFF.

A single count supports this clone. The chain has TRBV4-3 and TRBJ2-7, with TRBD2 identical over 7 bases. The CDR3 totals 17 residues. The V segment lost 0 bases and the J segment 3 bases; nucleotides outside the gene matches: 11. The germline V gene encodes CDR1 LGHNA and CDR2 YSLEER. The CDR3 loop is CASSQERTSKGFYEQYF. CDR3 bases: TGCGCCAGCAGCCAAGAAAGGACTAGTAAGGGTTTCTACGAGCAGTACTTC.

V and J are TRBV28 and TRBJ2-7; possibly TRBD2 for D (6 bases). Germline V lookup: CDR1 MDHEN, CDR2 SYDVKM. The V and J ends lost 5 bases and 6 bases respectively, with 17 bases between them. This CDR3 comprises 14 residues. CDR3 sequence reads: CASSGPGGAGEQYF. The CDR3 DNA sequence: TGTGCCAGCAGTGGTCCCGGGGGTGCCGGCGAGCAGTACTTC.

The chain recombines TRBV19 with TRBJ1-5, with a possible D match to TRBD1 (5 bases). The V gene's germline CDR1 is LNHDA and CDR2 SQIVND (reference sequence). V was trimmed by 1 base and J by 5 bases, leaving 9 bases between them. This CDR3 has 14 amino acids. The CDR3 DNA reads as TGTGCCAGTAGTATAGGGCGGGGGGATCAGCCCCAGCATTTT. Protein sequence: CASSIGRGDQPQHF.

The rearrangement uses TRBV14 and TRBJ2-7; maybe TRBD1 (6 bases). This CDR3 contains 15 residues. Deletions cut 4 bases from V and 2 bases from J, with 15 bases between. Germline V CDR1 and CDR2: SGHDN, FVKESK. This chain's CDR3 is CASSRSWGQTYEQYF. CDR3 coding DNA: TGTGCCAGCAGCCGGTCCTGGGGACAAACCTACGAGCAGTACTTC.

This chain connects TRBV2 to TRBJ2-3; D is possibly TRBD2 (6 bases). The CDR3 totals 14 residues. V dropped 5 bases and J dropped 4 bases, with 13 bases sitting between them. CDR1 is SNHLY, CDR2 FYNNEI, per germline. Here the CDR3 DNA reads TGTGCCAGCAGTCAGACTAGTATTGCAGATACGCAGTATTTT. This translates into CASSQTSIADTQYF.

This clone was detected many times. This chain uses TRBV18 with TRBJ2-7, with 9 positions matching TRBD1. Germline lookup yields CDR1 KGHSH and CDR2 LQKENI. The CDR3 is made up of 16 amino acids. V lost 3 bases, J lost 5 bases, and 11 bases stayed unmatched. This chain's CDR3 is CASSPTDRGVSHEQYF. DNA of the CDR3: TGTGCCAGCTCACCTACGGACAGGGGTGTCAGTCACGAGCAGTACTTC.

This chain uses TRBV5-1 with TRBJ2-1; TRBD2 might be the D (6 bases). The CDR3 is 14 residues long. Germline assignment: CDR1 SGHRS and CDR2 YFSETQ. V lost 5 bases and J 2 bases, leaving 11 bases between the germline ends. The CDR3 region has the DNA TGCGCCAGCAGTAGACGGGAGACCTACAATGAGCAGTTCTTC. Translated: CASSRRETYNEQFF.

The chain employs TRBV5-1 and TRBJ1-2; D remains unclear. Germline CDR1 is SGHRS and CDR2 is YFSETQ. This CDR3 spans 14 amino acids. The ends were cut back, 5 bases at V and 3 bases at J, with 14 bases in the middle. CDR3: CASSIGEGYYGYTF. The CDR3 DNA is TGCGCCAGCAGTATCGGAGAGGGATACTATGGCTACACCTTC.

This rearrangement joins TRBV5-4 to TRBJ2-5; D gene ambiguous. The CDR3 is 13 residues long. CDR1 and CDR2 from the germline V gene are SGHNT and YYREEE (reference sequence). V was pared by 2 bases and J by 4 bases, with 9 bases between. This chain's CDR3 is CASSLPGTETQYF. CDR3 in DNA: TGTGCCAGCAGCTTACCGGGTACAGAGACCCAGTACTTC.

This CDR3 is CASSYGRAGYEQYF. CDR3 nucleotide sequence: TGTGCCAGCAGTTACGGGAGGGCTGGCTACGAGCAGTACTTC. V gene TRBV6-6 combines with J gene TRBJ2-7; 7 nucleotides line up with TRBD2. The CDR3 is made up of 14 amino acids. The germline gives CDR1 MNHNY, CDR2 SVGAGI (reference sequence). J was trimmed by 3 bases and V by 2 bases; bases with no gene match: 4.

The chain joins TRBV15 to TRBJ1-2; D is possibly TRBD1 (6 bases). Germline V gene data show CDR1 as LNHNV and CDR2 as YYDKDF (reference sequence). The V end was cut by 6 bases, the J end by 3 bases, with 14 bases between. CDR3 length: 14 amino acids. This CDR3 is CATSRPGADYGYTF. CDR3 nucleotides: TGTGCCACCAGTCGGCCGGGGGCGGACTATGGCTACACCTTC. The full variable domain, with the rest looked up from reference TRBV15 and TRBJ1-2, is DAMVIQNPRYQVTQFGKPVTLSCSQTLNHNVMYWYQQKSSQAPKLLFHYYDKDFNNEADTPDNFQSRRPNTSFCFLDIRSPGLGDTAMYLCATSRPGADYGYTFGSGTRLTVV.